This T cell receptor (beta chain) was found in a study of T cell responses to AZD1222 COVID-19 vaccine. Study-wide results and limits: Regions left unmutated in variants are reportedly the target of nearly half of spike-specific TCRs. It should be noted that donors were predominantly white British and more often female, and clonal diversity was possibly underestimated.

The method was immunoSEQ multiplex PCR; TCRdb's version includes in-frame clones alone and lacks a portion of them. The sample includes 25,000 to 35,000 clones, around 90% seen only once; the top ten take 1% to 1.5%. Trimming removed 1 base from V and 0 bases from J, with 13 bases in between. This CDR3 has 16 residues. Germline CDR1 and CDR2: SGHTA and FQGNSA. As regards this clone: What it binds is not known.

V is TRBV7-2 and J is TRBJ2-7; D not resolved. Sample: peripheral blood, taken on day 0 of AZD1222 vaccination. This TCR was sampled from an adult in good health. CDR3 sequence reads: CASSLGFVRYSYEQYF. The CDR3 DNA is TGTGCCAGCAGCTTAGGGTTCGTTCGGTACTCCTACGAGCAGTACTTC.